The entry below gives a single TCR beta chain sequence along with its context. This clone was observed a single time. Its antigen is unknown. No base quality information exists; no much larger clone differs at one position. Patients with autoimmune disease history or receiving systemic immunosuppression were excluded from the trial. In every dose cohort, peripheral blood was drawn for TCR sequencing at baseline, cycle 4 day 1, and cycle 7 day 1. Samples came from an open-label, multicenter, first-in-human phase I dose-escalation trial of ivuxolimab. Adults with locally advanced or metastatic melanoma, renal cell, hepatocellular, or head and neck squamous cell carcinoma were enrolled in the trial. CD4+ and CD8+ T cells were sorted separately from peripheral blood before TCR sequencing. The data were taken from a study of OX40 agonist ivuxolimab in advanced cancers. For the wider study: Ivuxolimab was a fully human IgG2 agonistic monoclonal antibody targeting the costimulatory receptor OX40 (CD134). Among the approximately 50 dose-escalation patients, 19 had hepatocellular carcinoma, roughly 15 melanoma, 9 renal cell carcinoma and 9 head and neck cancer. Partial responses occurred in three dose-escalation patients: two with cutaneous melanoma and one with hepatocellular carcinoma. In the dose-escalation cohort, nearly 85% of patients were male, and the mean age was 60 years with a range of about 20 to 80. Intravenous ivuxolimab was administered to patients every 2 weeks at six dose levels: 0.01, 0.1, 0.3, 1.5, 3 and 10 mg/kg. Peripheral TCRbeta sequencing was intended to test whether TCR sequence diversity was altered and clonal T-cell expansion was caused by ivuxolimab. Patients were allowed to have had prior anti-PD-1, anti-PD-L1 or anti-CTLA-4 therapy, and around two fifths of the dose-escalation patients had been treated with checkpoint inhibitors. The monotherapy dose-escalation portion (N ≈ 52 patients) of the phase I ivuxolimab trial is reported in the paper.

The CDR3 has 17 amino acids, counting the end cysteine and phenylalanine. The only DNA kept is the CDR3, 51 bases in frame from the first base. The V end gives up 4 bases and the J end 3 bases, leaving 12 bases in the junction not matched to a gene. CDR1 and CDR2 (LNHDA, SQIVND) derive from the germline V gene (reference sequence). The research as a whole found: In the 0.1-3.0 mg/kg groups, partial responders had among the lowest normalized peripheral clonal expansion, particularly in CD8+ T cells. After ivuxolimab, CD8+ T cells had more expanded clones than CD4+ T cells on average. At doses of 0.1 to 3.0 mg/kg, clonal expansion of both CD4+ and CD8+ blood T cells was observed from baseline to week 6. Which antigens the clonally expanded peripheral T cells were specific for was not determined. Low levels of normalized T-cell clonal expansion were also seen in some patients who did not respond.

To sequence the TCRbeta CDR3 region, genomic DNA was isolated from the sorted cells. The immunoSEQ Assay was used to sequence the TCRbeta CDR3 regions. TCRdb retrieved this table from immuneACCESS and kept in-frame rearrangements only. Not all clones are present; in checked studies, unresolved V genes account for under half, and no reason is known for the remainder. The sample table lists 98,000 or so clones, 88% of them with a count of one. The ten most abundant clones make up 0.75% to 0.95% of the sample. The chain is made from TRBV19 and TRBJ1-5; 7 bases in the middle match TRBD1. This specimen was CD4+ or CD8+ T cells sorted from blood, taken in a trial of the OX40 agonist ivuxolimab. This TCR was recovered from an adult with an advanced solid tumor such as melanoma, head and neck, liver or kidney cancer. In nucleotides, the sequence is TGTGCCAGTAGTACCCCCCGACAGGGAAGAAACAATCAGCCCCAGCATTTT. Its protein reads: CASSTPRQGRNNQPQHF.